One and the same sample provided the 18 T cell receptor beta chains below, sequenced in a study of beta chain features in type 1 diabetes (dated by TCRdb to about 2018). What the work shows at the level of the full study, not this receptor alone: In all four CD4+ subsets, TCRB CDR3 length was moderately but significantly shorter in type 1 diabetes patients.

Libraries were built with the immunoSEQ multiplex PCR assay. All of the isolated RNA was reverse transcribed with the High Capacity cDNA Reverse Transcription Kit, so expressed TCRB transcripts were sequenced. Sourced from immuneACCESS, this table was stored by TCRdb with only in-frame sequences that have V and J called. A share of the clones is absent; for the studies checked, an unresolved V gene accounts for under half, and the remainder has no known explanation. The sample data list 240,000 or so clones, and 20% of these were observed just once. Of the sample, 0.028% is held by the ten largest clones. These receptors' antigens are unknown. The source material was naive CD4+ T cells from blood. The cell subset or site label for this specimen denotes: true naive CD4+ T cells. These receptors were collected from a woman aged 40-49 years with type 1 diabetes.

CDR3 amino acids: CASSQAKASGEQDTQYF. DNA of the CDR3: TGCGCCAGCAGCCAAGCCAAGGCTAGCGGGGAGCAGGATACGCAGTATTTT. This chain links TRBV4-3 with TRBJ2-3; 9 nucleotides line up with TRBD2. CDR3 length: 17 residues. The germline gives CDR1 LGHNA, CDR2 YSLEER. Trimming removed 1 base from V and 6 bases from J; junction bases left unmatched: 11.

A few counts support this clone. The CDR3 carries no conserved terminal phenylalanine or tryptophan, so it likely arises from a read error. The DNA is omitted, as the CDR3 cannot be located on it reliably, and the CDR3 follows TCRdb's listing. The genes are TRBV6-1 and TRBJ2-7; the D call TRBD2 from the table was never checked on the DNA. CDR1 is MNHNS, CDR2 SASEGT, per germline. The CDR3 spans 12 residues, counting both ends. CDR3 residues: CASSVERVGAFI.

The chain employs TRBV2 and TRBJ1-2; no clear D gene. The CDR3 extends over 13 amino acids. Germline CDR1 and CDR2: SNHLY and FYNNEI. With 6 bases removed from V and 2 bases from J, the gap between germline ends came to 10 bases. The CDR3 region is CASRDSGNYGYTF. DNA for the CDR3: TGTGCCAGCAGGGACTCGGGGAACTATGGCTACACCTTC.

Points on this clone: Other DNA sequences in this sample translate to the same CDR3. The V call is TRBV30, the J call TRBJ1-5; possibly TRBD1 for D (6 bases). Germline V gene lookup returns CDR1 GTSNPN and CDR2 SVGIG (reference sequence). The CDR3 loop spans 13 amino acids. Trimming removed 0 bases from V and 6 bases from J, with 9 bases in between. The CDR3 region has the DNA TGTGCCTGGAGTGTACAGGGCAGTCAGCCCCAGCATTTT. Its translation: CAWSVQGSQPQHF.

This clone was observed a few times. This chain joins TRBV2 and TRBJ2-7; D perhaps matches TRBD2 (5 bases). This CDR3 comprises 12 residues. The germline V gene has CDR1 SNHLY and CDR2 FYNNEI. Trimming pared 7 bases from V and 2 bases from J, leaving 9 bases between. The CDR3 is CASMEVAYEQYF. DNA for the CDR3: TGTGCCAGCATGGAGGTGGCCTACGAGCAGTACTTC.

This clone was seen only a few times. CDR3 amino acids: CASSLAGTSADTQYF. The CDR3 coding sequence is TGTGCCAGCAGCTTGGCCGGGACTAGTGCAGATACGCAGTATTTT. The chain employs TRBV5-4 and TRBJ2-3; 8 bases agree with TRBD2. This CDR3 is 15 amino acids long. Trimming removed 0 bases from V and 4 bases from J; junction bases left unmatched: 4. The germline CDR1 and CDR2 sequences are SGHNT and YYREEE (reference sequence).

This clone was seen a few times. The rearrangement joins TRBV4-3 to TRBJ1-1, with 8 bases that match TRBD1. CDR3 size: 15 residues. V shed 0 bases, J shed 5 bases, and the junction held 5 bases outside the gene matches. From germline, CDR1 is LGHNA and CDR2 YSLEER. CDR3 sequence (DNA): TGCGCCAGCAGCCAAGACCAGGGGGCGAAAACTGAAGCTTTCTTT. It yields the protein CASSQDQGAKTEAFF.

This clone was counted a few times. J is TRBJ2-1 and V is TRBV6-5, with a tentative D call TRBD2 (6 bases). Trimming left V 9 bases short and J 5 bases short, with 8 bases between. The CDR3 loop spans 11 amino acids. The germline V gene has CDR1 MNHEY and CDR2 SVGAGI. The CDR3 is CASRENNEQFF. DNA of the CDR3: TGTGCCAGTCGGGAGAACAATGAGCAGTTCTTC.

V gene TRBV7-3 combines with J gene TRBJ1-1; D unclear. CDR1 is SGHTA, CDR2 FQGTGA, per germline. V was pared by 4 bases and J by 0 bases, with 6 bases between. The CDR3 runs to 13 residues. The CDR3 DNA reads TGTGCCAGCAGCTCAAGCCTGAACACTGAAGCTTTCTTT. It is translated as CASSSSLNTEAFF.

The chain joins TRBV7-9 to TRBJ1-1; no clear D gene. This CDR3 comprises 14 residues. The germline V gene encodes CDR1 SEHNR and CDR2 FQNEAQ (reference sequence). V lost 7 bases and J lost 0, with 12 bases in between. Here the CDR3 DNA reads TGTGCCAGCACCGCAGCGGGTCTGAACACTGAAGCTTTCTTT. It codes for CASTAAGLNTEAFF.

V usage is TRBV9 and J usage is TRBJ2-1, with D unresolved. V lost 4 bases to trimming and J lost 5 bases, with 16 bases between them. CDR1 SGDLS and CDR2 YYNGEE come from the germline V gene. This CDR3 is 15 amino acids long. CDR3 protein: CASSPPPNRHNEQFF. The CDR3 DNA sequence: TGTGCCAGCAGCCCCCCTCCGAACAGACACAATGAGCAGTTCTTC.

This rearrangement joins TRBV7-2 to TRBJ2-3; 10 bases are a match to TRBD1. J lost 1 base, V lost 3 bases, and 1 base had no gene match. The CDR3 contains 15 residues. CDR1 is SGHTA, CDR2 FQGNSA, per germline. CDR3 sequence: CASSFGTGGTDTQYF. CDR3 DNA: TGTGCCAGCAGCTTTGGGACAGGGGGCACAGATACGCAGTATTTT.

This clone occurred a few times. The CDR3 reads CAASRGYGNQPQHF. The CDR3 bases are TGTGCCGCGAGCAGGGGGTATGGCAATCAGCCCCAGCATTTT. V is TRBV19 and J is TRBJ1-5; 7 bases are a match to TRBD1. The germline V gene has CDR1 LNHDA and CDR2 SQIVND (reference sequence). The V gene end was trimmed by 11 bases and the J gene end by 2 bases; junction bases not matched to a gene: 9. CDR3 size: 14 residues.

This clone was recorded a few times. This chain connects TRBV4-3 to TRBJ2-4, with 8 bases fitting TRBD1. V dropped 4 bases and J dropped 0; count of bases not matched to a gene: 5. The CDR3 is made up of 16 amino acids. CDR1 and CDR2 from the germline V gene are LGHNA and YSLEER. In nucleotides, the CDR3 is TGCGCCAGCAGCCGGGGGACAGGACTAGCCAAAAACATTCAGTACTTC. Translated, it gives CASSRGTGLAKNIQYF.

The chain uses TRBV30 and TRBJ2-3; 8 bases match TRBD2. This CDR3 contains 13 residues. From germline, CDR1 is GTSNPN and CDR2 SVGIG (reference sequence). Trimming took 2 bases from V and 7 from J; bases not matched to a gene: 5. The CDR3 loop reads CAWSSLAGHTQYF. The CDR3 coding sequence is TGTGCCTGGAGTTCCCTAGCGGGCCATACGCAGTATTTT.

This sequence joins TRBV29-1 and TRBJ2-3, with D perhaps TRBD2 (5 bases). Trimming removed 4 bases from V and 6 bases from J, with 5 bases in between. Looked up from germline, CDR1 is SQVTM and CDR2 is ANQGSEA. The CDR3 contains 10 residues. The CDR3 spells CSVGEDTQYF. The CDR3 DNA reads TGCAGCGTTGGGGAGGATACGCAGTATTTT.

The rearrangement links TRBV6-5 to TRBJ1-2, with D perhaps matching TRBD1 (5 bases). V lost 0 bases and J 0 bases, leaving 5 bases between the germline ends. The CDR3 runs to 14 residues. Germline V CDR1 and CDR2: MNHEY, SVGAGI. DNA of the CDR3: TGTGCCAGCAGTTACTCGGGGCCTAACTATGGCTACACCTTC. Translated: CASSYSGPNYGYTF.

This clone was seen only a few times. The rearrangement links TRBV18 to TRBJ1-1; D is unresolved. The CDR3 is made up of 14 amino acids. CDR1 is KGHSH, CDR2 LQKENI, per germline. The ends were cut back, 2 bases at V and 3 bases at J, with 10 bases in the middle. This CDR3 reads CASSPEGAYTEAFF. As DNA, the CDR3 is TGTGCCAGCTCACCAGAGGGCGCGTACACTGAAGCTTTCTTT.